Listed here are 21 T cell receptor beta chains from one sample, sequenced in a study of cytomegalovirus exposure and HLA in healthy donors. Primers for the PCR totalled 60 Vbeta and 13 Jbeta. The repertoire was sequenced with immunoSEQ multiplex PCR; TCRdb's copy has only in-frame clones and lacks some. The sample shows 200,000 to 250,000 clones, around four fifths of them seen only once. The source material was PBMCs. Receptors originate from a woman in her 40s in good health and CMV-seronegative.

This clone was observed once. This chain connects TRBV5-1 to TRBJ2-3; D might be TRBD1 (5 bases). The V and J ends lost 0 bases and 4 bases respectively, with 15 bases between them. CDR3 size: 16 residues. Germline CDR1 and CDR2: SGHRS and YFSETQ. In nucleotides, the CDR3 is TGCGCCAGCAGCTTGGAGGCAGGGTGGAATGCAGATACGCAGTATTTT. This codes for CASSLEAGWNADTQYF.

The rearrangement joins TRBV4-1 to TRBJ2-7; D unresolved. The CDR3 consists of 16 residues. Trimming shortened V by 5 bases and J by 3 bases, and 20 bases separated the two germline ends. The germline CDR1 and CDR2 sequences are MGHRA and YSYEKL. CDR3 amino acids: CASSAASPEANYEQYF. CDR3 coding DNA: TGCGCCAGCAGCGCTGCGTCACCCGAGGCCAACTACGAGCAGTACTTC.

The chain couples TRBV7-8 to TRBJ2-2; TRBD1 might be the D (5 bases). Germline V gives CDR1 SGHVS, CDR2 FQNEAQ. This CDR3 comprises 12 residues. Deletions cut 5 bases from V and 8 bases from J, with 9 bases between. The CDR3 DNA reads TGTGCCAGCAGCAGAAACAGGGGGGAGCTGTTTTTT. As protein: CASSRNRGELFF.

The chain employs TRBV5-1 and TRBJ2-1; 9 bases line up with TRBD2. This CDR3 is 18 amino acids long. The J segment lost 3 bases and the V segment lost 0 bases, leaving 10 bases of the junction unmatched. Germline loops: CDR1 SGHRS, CDR2 YFSETQ. In nucleotides, the CDR3 is TGCGCCAGCAGCTTGGACGCTTTGGGGCGGGGGGGCTACAATGAGCAGTTCTTC. It encodes CASSLDALGRGGYNEQFF.

The V and J genes are TRBV5-1 and TRBJ2-1; 11 nucleotides match TRBD2. J was trimmed by 9 bases and V by 2 bases; bases with no gene match: 4. The germline gives CDR1 SGHRS, CDR2 YFSETQ. This CDR3 is built from 14 residues. DNA for the CDR3: TGCGCCAGCAGCTTAGGGACTAGCGGTTTTGAGCAGTTCTTC. Its translation: CASSLGTSGFEQFF.

This rearrangement joins TRBV6-5 to TRBJ2-3; no clear D. This CDR3 spans 13 amino acids. With 5 bases removed from V and 7 bases from J, the gap between germline ends came to 13 bases. Germline assignment: CDR1 MNHEY and CDR2 SVGAGI. CDR3 sequence: CASSDLGRNTQYF. CDR3 coding DNA: TGTGCCAGCAGTGATCTAGGAAGGAATACGCAGTATTTT.

In DNA form, the CDR3 reads TGCGCCAGCAGCCTGGTAGGGGCGGGGGTGTACCACGAGCAGTACTTC. It encodes CASSLVGAGVYHEQYF. The V call is TRBV4-3, the J call TRBJ2-7; 7 nucleotides line up with TRBD2. The CDR3 runs 16 residues. J gave up 5 bases and V 4 bases, and 14 bases lay outside the gene matches. In germline, CDR1 is LGHNA, CDR2 YSLEER.

In its sample, this clone was seen a few times. This chain links TRBV5-4 with TRBJ1-1; D might be TRBD1 (5 bases). The CDR3 runs 15 residues. Germline V gene lookup returns CDR1 SGHNT and CDR2 YYREEE (reference sequence). V was clipped by 0 bases and J by 2 bases, with 11 bases between them. This CDR3 is CASSLAGGPNTEAFF. The CDR3 DNA reads as TGTGCCAGCAGCTTGGCCGGGGGACCTAACACTGAAGCTTTCTTT.

The V and J genes are TRBV11-1 and TRBJ1-1; 9 positions agree with TRBD1. There are 15 residues in the CDR3. J gave up 5 bases and V 5 bases, and 9 bases lay outside the gene matches. The germline gives CDR1 SGHAT, CDR2 FQDESV (reference sequence). The DNA of the CDR3 is TGTGCCAGCAGCCCCCACAGGGGGCGAGAGACTGAAGCTTTCTTT. Translating gives CASSPHRGRETEAFF.

The sample holds one count of this clone. The CDR3 DNA sequence: TGTGCCAGTATGACAGGTCCCGCTTCACCCCTCCACTTT. The encoded protein is CASMTGPASPLHF. The chain couples TRBV6-5 to TRBJ1-6; D is perhaps TRBD1 (6 bases). The germline CDR1 and CDR2 sequences are MNHEY and SVGAGI. This CDR3 contains 13 residues. The V end lost 9 bases, the J end lost 9 bases, and 15 bases lay between the germline ends.

This rearrangement joins TRBV30 to TRBJ1-6, with unresolved D. V was pared by 1 base and J by 0 bases, with 16 bases between. Germline CDR1 GTSNPN, CDR2 SVGIG (reference sequence). This CDR3 contains 18 residues. As DNA, the CDR3 is TGTGCCTGGAGTGAGCCCCGCCCGCGGGGCTCCTATAATTCACCCCTCCACTTT. Its translation is CAWSEPRPRGSYNSPLHF.

The chain recombines TRBV7-2 with TRBJ1-2, with D possibly being TRBD1 (5 bases). This CDR3 comprises 14 residues. CDR1 is SGHTA, CDR2 FQGNSA, per germline. Trimming stripped 3 bases from V and 1 base from J, with 9 bases between. The CDR3 region has the DNA TGTGCCAGCAGCTTTACAGGTCTTAACTATGGCTACACCTTC. It translates to CASSFTGLNYGYTF.

The table lists this clone with a count of one. The rearrangement joins TRBV27 to TRBJ2-5, with a possible D match to TRBD1 (5 bases). This CDR3 has 13 residues. V dropped 6 bases and J dropped 5 bases, with 13 bases sitting between them. In germline, CDR1 is MNHEY, CDR2 SMNVEV (reference sequence). CDR3 amino acids: CASRRAGLETQYF. CDR3 nucleotides: TGTGCCAGCAGAAGGGCAGGGTTGGAGACCCAGTACTTC.

The chain is built from TRBV7-8 and TRBJ2-5; D gene ambiguous. The V and J ends lost 5 bases and 5 bases respectively, with 9 bases between them. From germline, CDR1 is SGHVS and CDR2 FQNEAQ. The CDR3 loop spans 12 amino acids. The CDR3: CASSPTGETQYF. In DNA, the CDR3 is TGTGCCAGCAGCCCAACTGGTGAGACCCAGTACTTC.

Concerning this clone itself: Other DNA sequences of this sample code for an identical CDR3. The CDR3 DNA reads as TGTGCCAGCAGCGCCCTTGGGGGGATAGAGGAGACCCAGTACTTC. The encoded protein is CASSALGGIEETQYF. The chain joins TRBV9 to TRBJ2-5, with D perhaps matching TRBD2 (6 bases). Germline CDR1 reads SGDLS; CDR2 reads YYNGEE. This CDR3 is 15 amino acids long. The V gene lost 3 bases and the J gene lost 5 bases, with 17 bases spanning the gap.

The gene calls are TRBV19 and TRBJ2-7; 7 bases are a match to TRBD1. CDR1 is LNHDA, CDR2 SQIVND, per germline (reference sequence). V shed 5 bases, J shed 3 bases, and the junction held 10 bases outside the gene matches. The CDR3 length is 15 residues. This chain's CDR3 is CASSLRTGSFYEQYF. DNA of the CDR3: TGTGCCAGTAGTCTCCGGACAGGTTCTTTCTACGAGCAGTACTTC.

The table lists this clone with a few counts. The chain joins TRBV6-1 to TRBJ1-1; D unresolved. Trimming cost V 6 bases and J 3 bases, with 17 bases left between them. The germline V gene has CDR1 MNHNS and CDR2 SASEGT. The length of the CDR3 is 15 residues. The CDR3 protein is CASRTLPKADTEAFF. CDR3 sequence (DNA): TGTGCCAGCAGAACATTACCTAAGGCGGACACTGAAGCTTTCTTT.

The gene calls are TRBV30 and TRBJ1-2; D uncertain. V was cut by 2 bases and J by 0 bases, with 10 bases left in between. From germline, CDR1 is GTSNPN and CDR2 SVGIG (reference sequence). The CDR3 loop spans 14 amino acids. The CDR3 sequence: CAWSSPGSNYGYTF. CDR3 DNA sequence: TGTGCCTGGAGTAGTCCGGGGTCTAACTATGGCTACACCTTC.

CDR3 loop: CAWRAQGTNYGYTF. In DNA, the CDR3 is TGTGCCTGGAGGGCACAGGGCACTAACTATGGCTACACCTTC. This rearrangement joins TRBV30 to TRBJ1-2, with TRBD1 as a possible D gene (6 bases). Trimming took off 3 bases at V and 0 bases at J, with 11 bases between the two ends. The CDR3 consists of 14 residues. Germline V gives CDR1 GTSNPN, CDR2 SVGIG (reference sequence).

V and J are TRBV2 and TRBJ2-3, with 7 positions matching TRBD2. J gave up 4 bases and V 6 bases, and 1 base lay outside the gene matches. The CDR3 has 12 residues. Looked up from germline, CDR1 is SNHLY and CDR2 is FYNNEI. CDR3 nucleotides: TGTGCCAGCAGGGGGGGGGCAGATACGCAGTATTTT. Translating it yields CASRGGADTQYF.

This chain joins TRBV19 and TRBJ1-4; D unclear. The CDR3 sequence is 14 residues long. Per the germline V gene, CDR1 is LNHDA and CDR2 is SQIVND (reference sequence). V shed 6 bases and J shed 3 bases, with 11 bases lying between them. CDR3 nucleotide sequence: TGTGCCAGTAGCCCAAACCAGTCTAATGAAAAACTGTTTTTT. This sequence encodes CASSPNQSNEKLFF.